This T cell receptor (beta chain) was recorded in a study of T-cell memory formation after mild COVID-19. Across the study: TCR clustering was largely donor specific.

This clonotype was counted only a few times. TCRdb reprocessed the 5' RACE reads with MiXCR, giving one entry per CDR3 protein. The data contain more than 350,000 distinct CDR3 sequences, 15% to 20% of them singletons. Germline V CDR1 and CDR2: ENHRY, SYGVKD. Trimming shortened V by 10 bases and J by 5 bases, and 21 bases separated the two germline ends. This CDR3 is 15 amino acids long. The rearrangement uses TRBV10-3 and TRBJ2-1; D is perhaps TRBD2 (6 bases). The specimen was PBMCs or a T cell subset sorted from them (not recorded which). The source is a man aged 18 to 30 who had mild COVID-19 (a few samples of this study predate the infection). Cell type and time point are not known. The DNA for the CDR3 is TGTGCCACCGAGACCCGGGACTCGCAGAACAATGAGCAGTTCTTC. Its translation: CATETRDSQNNEQFF.